A single T cell receptor (beta chain) is shown here with its context. These data belong to a study of cytomegalovirus exposure and HLA in healthy donors. The PCR had 60 Vbeta and 13 Jbeta primers. Produced via immunoSEQ multiplex PCR; TCRdb's table is partial and in-frame only. The sample carries about 86,000 clones, 70% to 75% recorded once. The germline gives CDR1 MNHNS, CDR2 SASEGT. The V end was cut by 6 bases, the J end by 5 bases, with 13 bases between. This CDR3 has 13 residues. Input material: PBMCs. This clonotype originated in a woman in her 50s in good health and CMV-seropositive. The chain has TRBV6-1 and TRBJ1-1; a possible D gene is TRBD1 (6 bases). CDR3 protein: CASRGAGGTEAFF. The CDR3 DNA sequence: TGTGCCAGCAGGGGGGCGGGGGGGACTGAAGCTTTCTTT.